A selection of T cell receptor beta chains follows, all from one sample in a study of sequential checkpoint blockade in melanoma. Measured with immunoSEQ multiplex PCR; TCRdb has only the in-frame clones, and not every one. Here the sample spans around 3,900 clones, 20% to 25% being singletons. Specimen: tumor tissue (inferred from file names), collected from a patient given nivolumab and ipilimumab in sequence. The receptors come from a human donor with melanoma. CDR3s include the opening cysteine and the closing phenylalanine or tryptophan. Fields, in order: CDR3 length, J gene, clone size, D gene, V gene, CDR3 protein, CDR3 DNA. D genes are given only for firm matches. Rows may omit the clone size; those that give it use once, few, many or a size class.

18 | TRBJ2-2 | - | TRBD2 | TRBV6-8 | CASSYALAGGPFTGELFF | TGTGCCAGCAGCTACGCATTAGCGGGGGGGCCTTTCACCGGGGAGCTGTTTTTT
16 | TRBJ1-1 | - | - | TRBV18 | CASSPRAGMENTEAFF | TGTGCCAGCTCACCAAGAGCTGGCATGGAGAACACTGAAGCTTTCTTT
17 | TRBJ1-5 | few | TRBD1 | TRBV7-6 | CASSNGTGLLSNQPQHF | TGTGCCAGCAGCAATGGGACAGGGCTTCTTAGCAATCAGCCCCAGCATTTT
14 | TRBJ2-5 | medium-sized | TRBD1 | TRBV6-8 | CAISLDRGPETQYF | TGTGCCATCAGCTTGGACAGGGGGCCAGAGACCCAGTACTTC
14 | TRBJ1-1 | - | TRBD1 | TRBV18 | CASSRSGGETEAFF | TGTGCCAGCTCACGCTCAGGGGGCGAAACTGAAGCTTTCTTT
15 | TRBJ1-1 | few | - | TRBV6-8 | CASSSDGGSNTEAFF | TGTGCCAGCAGTTCCGATGGAGGGTCGAACACTGAAGCTTTCTTT
13 | TRBJ1-1 | few | - | TRBV9 | CASSAEGFTEAFF | TGTGCCAGCAGCGCCGAGGGTTTCACTGAAGCTTTCTTT
15 | TRBJ1-1 | medium-sized | TRBD1 | TRBV6-8 | CASSYVSGGRTEAFF | TGTGCCAGCAGTTACGTGTCAGGGGGTCGGACTGAAGCTTTCTTT
16 | TRBJ2-7 | many | TRBD1 | TRBV9 | CASSNGGQGLTYEQYF | TGTGCCAGCAGCAACGGCGGACAGGGCCTGACCTACGAGCAGTACTTC
14 | TRBJ1-3 | - | - | TRBV4-1 | CASSQDQGSGTIYF | TGCGCCAGCAGCCAAGATCAGGGATCGGGCACCATATATTTT
17 | TRBJ2-7 | - | TRBD1 | TRBV15 | CATSRDSGTGSIHEQYF | TGTGCCACCAGCAGAGATTCCGGGACAGGGAGTATCCACGAGCAGTACTTC
15 | TRBJ1-1 | - | - | TRBV19 | CASSPLGGEVTEAFF | TGTGCCAGTAGTCCCTTGGGAGGGGAAGTCACTGAAGCTTTCTTT
16 | TRBJ2-1 | few | TRBD1 | TRBV6-8 | CASSGPGQGPYNEQFF | TGTGCCAGCAGTGGACCGGGACAGGGCCCCTACAATGAGCAGTTCTTC
16 | TRBJ2-1 | many | - | TRBV11-3 | CASSLGGRVGGDEQFF | TGTGCCAGCAGCTTAGGAGGCCGAGTGGGAGGCGATGAGCAGTTCTTC
14 | TRBJ1-1 | - | - | TRBV5-1 | CASSLAGANTEAFF | TGCGCCAGCAGCTTAGCAGGGGCGAACACTGAAGCTTTCTTT
19 | TRBJ2-1 | many | TRBD2 | TRBV7-8 | CASSEARGGTGDAYNEQFF | TGTGCCAGCAGTGAAGCGCGGGGGGGGACGGGGGACGCATACAATGAGCAGTTCTTC
15 | TRBJ1-4 | - | TRBD1 | TRBV5-1 | CASSLSQGVNEKLFF | TGCGCCAGCAGCCTGTCGCAGGGGGTGAATGAAAAACTGTTTTTT